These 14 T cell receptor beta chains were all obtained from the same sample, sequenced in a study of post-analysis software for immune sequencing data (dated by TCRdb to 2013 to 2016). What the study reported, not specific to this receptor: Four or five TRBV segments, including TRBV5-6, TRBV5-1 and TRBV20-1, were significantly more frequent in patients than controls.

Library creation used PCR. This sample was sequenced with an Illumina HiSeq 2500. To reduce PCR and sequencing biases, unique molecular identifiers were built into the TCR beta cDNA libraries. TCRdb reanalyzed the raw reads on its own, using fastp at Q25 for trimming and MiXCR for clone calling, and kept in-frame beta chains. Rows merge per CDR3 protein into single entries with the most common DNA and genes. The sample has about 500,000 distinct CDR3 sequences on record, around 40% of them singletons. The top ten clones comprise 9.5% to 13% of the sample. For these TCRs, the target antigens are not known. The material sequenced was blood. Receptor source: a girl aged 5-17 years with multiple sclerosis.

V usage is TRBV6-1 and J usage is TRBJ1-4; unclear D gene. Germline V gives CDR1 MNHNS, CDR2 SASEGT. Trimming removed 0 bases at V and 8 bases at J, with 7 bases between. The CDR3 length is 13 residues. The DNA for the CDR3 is TGTGCCAGCAGTGAAGCGCAGCGGGAAAAACTGTTTTTT. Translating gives CASSEAQREKLFF.

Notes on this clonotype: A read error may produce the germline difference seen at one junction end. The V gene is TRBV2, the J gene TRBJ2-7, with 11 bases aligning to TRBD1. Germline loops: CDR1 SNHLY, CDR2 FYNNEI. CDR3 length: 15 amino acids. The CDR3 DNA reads TGTACCAGCAGTGAGCGGACAGGGGGCCCCTACGAGCAGTACTTC. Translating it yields CTSSERTGGPYEQYF. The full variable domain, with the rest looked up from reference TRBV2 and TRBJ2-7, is EPEVTQTPSHQVTQMGQEVILRCVPISNHLYFYWYRQILGQKVEFLVSFYNNEISEKSEIFDDQFSVERPDGSNFTLKIRSTKLEDSAMYFCTSSERTGGPYEQYFGPGTRLTVT.

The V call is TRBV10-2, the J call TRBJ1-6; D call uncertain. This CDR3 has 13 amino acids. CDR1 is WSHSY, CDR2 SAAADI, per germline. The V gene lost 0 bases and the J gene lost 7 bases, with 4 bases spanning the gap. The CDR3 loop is CASSESRNSPLHF. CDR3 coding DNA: TGCGCCAGCAGTGAGTCCAGGAATTCACCCCTCCACTTT.

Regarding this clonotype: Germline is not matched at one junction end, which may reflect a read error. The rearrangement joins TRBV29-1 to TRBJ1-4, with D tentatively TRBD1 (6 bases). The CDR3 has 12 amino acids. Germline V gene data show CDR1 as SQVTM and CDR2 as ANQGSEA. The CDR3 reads CSGSQGNGKLFF. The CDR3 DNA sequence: TGCAGCGGCTCCCAGGGGAATGGAAAACTGTTTTTT. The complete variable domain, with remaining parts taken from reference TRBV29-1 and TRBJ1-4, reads SAVISQKPSRDICQRGTSLTIQCQVDSQVTMMFWYRQQPGQSLTLIATANQGSEATYESGFVIDKFPISRPNLTFSTLTVSNMSPEDSSIYLCSGSQGNGKLFFGSGTQLSVL.

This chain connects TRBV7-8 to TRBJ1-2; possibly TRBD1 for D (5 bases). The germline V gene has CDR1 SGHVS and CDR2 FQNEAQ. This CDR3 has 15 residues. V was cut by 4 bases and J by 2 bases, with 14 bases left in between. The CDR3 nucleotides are TGTGCCAGCAGCTCCGCAGGGAACGACAACTATGGCTACACCTTC. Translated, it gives CASSSAGNDNYGYTF. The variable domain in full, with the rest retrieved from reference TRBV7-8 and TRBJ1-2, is GAGVSQSPRYKVAKRGQDVALRCDPISGHVSLFWYQQALGQGPEFLTYFQNEAQLDKSGLPSDRFFAERPEGSVSTLKIQRTQQEDSAVYLCASSSAGNDNYGYTFGSGTRLTVV.

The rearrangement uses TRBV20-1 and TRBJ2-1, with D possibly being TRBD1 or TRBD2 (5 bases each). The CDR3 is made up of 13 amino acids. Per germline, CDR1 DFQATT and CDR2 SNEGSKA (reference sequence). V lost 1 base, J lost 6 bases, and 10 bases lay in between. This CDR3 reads CSARAGTTNEQFF. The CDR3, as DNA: TGCAGTGCTAGAGCCGGGACCACCAATGAGCAGTTCTTC.

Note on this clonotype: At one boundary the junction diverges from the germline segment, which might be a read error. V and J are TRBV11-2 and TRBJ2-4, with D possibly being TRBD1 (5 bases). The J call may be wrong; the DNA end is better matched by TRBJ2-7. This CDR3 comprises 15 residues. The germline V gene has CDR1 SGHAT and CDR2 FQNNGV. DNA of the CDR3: TGTGCCAACAGCTTAGATCGCCAGGGTTTCTACGAGCAGTACTTC. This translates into CANSLDRQGFYEQYF.

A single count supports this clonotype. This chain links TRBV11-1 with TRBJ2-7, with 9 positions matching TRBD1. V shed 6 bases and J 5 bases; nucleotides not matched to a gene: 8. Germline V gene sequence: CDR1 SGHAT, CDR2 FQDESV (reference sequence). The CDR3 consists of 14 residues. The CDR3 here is CASSADRGGNEQYF. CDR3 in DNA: TGTGCCAGCAGTGCGGACAGGGGAGGCAACGAGCAGTACTTC.

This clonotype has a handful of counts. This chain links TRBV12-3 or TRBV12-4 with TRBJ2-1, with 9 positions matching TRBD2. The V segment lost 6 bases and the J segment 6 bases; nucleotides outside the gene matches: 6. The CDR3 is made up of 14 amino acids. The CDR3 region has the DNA TGTGCCAGCAGAAAGCGGGAGGAGGTCAATGAGCAGTTCTTC. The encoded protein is CASRKREEVNEQFF.

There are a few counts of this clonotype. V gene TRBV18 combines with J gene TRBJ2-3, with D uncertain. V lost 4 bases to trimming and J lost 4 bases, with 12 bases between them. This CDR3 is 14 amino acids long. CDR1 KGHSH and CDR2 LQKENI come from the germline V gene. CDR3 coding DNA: TGTGCCAGCTCACTCCTAGTCTTCCCAGATACGCAGTATTTT. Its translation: CASSLLVFPDTQYF. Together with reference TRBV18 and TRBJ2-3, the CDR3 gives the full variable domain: NAGVMQNPRHLVRRRGQEARLRCSPMKGHSHVYWYRQLPEEGLKFMVYLQKENIIDESGMPKERFSAEFPKEGPSILRIQQVVRGDSAAYFCASSLLVFPDTQYFGPGTRLTVL.

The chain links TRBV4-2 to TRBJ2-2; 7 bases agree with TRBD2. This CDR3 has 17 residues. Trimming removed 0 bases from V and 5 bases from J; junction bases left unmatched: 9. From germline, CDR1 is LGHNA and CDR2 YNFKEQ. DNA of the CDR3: TGTGCCAGCAGCCAAGATGGCACGGGAGGTCGTACCGGGGAGCTGTTTTTT. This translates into CASSQDGTGGRTGELFF.

CDR3 nucleotides: TGTGCCAGTATCGACAGGGCTGGGGCCAACGTCCTGACTTTC. Amino acid sequence: CASIDRAGANVLTF. The chain links TRBV7-9 to TRBJ2-6, with 7 bases identical to TRBD1. The CDR3 extends over 14 amino acids. Germline-derived CDR1 and CDR2 are SEHNR and FQNEAQ (reference sequence). V lost 9 bases and J lost 2; bases outside the gene matches: 4. The full variable domain, its missing parts supplied by reference TRBV7-9 and TRBJ2-6, is DTGVSQNPRHKITKRGQNVTFRCDPISEHNRLYWYRQTLGQGPEFLTYFQNEAQLEKSRLLSDRFSAERPKGSFSTLEIQRTEQGDSAMYLCASIDRAGANVLTFGAGSRLTVL.

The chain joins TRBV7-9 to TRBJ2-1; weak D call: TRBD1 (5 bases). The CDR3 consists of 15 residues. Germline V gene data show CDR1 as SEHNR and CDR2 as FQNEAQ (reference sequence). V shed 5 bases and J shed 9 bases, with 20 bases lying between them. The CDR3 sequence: CASSIRGGDAGEQFF. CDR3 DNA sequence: TGTGCCAGCAGCATTAGGGGCGGTGATGCAGGTGAGCAGTTCTTC.

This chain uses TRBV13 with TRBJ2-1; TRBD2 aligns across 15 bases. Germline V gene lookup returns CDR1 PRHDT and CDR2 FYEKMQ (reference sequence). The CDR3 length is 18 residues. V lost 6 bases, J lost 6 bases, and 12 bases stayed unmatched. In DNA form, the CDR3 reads TGTGCCAGCAGTCCCGGGACTAGCGGGAGGTCTGGGGCCAATGAGCAGTTCTTC. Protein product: CASSPGTSGRSGANEQFF.